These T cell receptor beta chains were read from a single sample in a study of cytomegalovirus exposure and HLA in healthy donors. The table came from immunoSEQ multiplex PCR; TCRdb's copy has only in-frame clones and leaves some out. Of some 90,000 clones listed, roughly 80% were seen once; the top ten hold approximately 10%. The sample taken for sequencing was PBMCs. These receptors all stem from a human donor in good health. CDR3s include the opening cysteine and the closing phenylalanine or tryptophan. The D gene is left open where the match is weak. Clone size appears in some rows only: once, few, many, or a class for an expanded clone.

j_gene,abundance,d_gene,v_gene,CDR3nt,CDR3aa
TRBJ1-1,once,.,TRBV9,TGTGCCAGTAGTGAACTGAACACTGAAGCTTTCTTT,CASSELNTEAFF
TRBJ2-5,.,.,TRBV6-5,TGTGCCAGCAGTTACTCTTTCACAGGCCGTGAGACCCAGTACTTC,CASSYSFTGRETQYF
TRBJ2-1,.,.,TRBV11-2,TGTGCCAGCAGGATAGGAGGGGCGGAGGTTGAAAATGAGCAGTTCTTC,CASRIGGAEVENEQFF
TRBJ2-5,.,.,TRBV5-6,TGTGCCAGCAGCCTTACCTTCCGGGGGAGAGCGGAGACCCAGTACTTC,CASSLTFRGRAETQYF
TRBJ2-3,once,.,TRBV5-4,TGTGCCAGCAGCTCTCGTCCCCCCCTCCCCACAGATACGCAGTATTTT,CASSSRPPLPTDTQYF
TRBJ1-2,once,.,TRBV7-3,TGTGCCAGCAGCTTAAGTGGAGGGGATGGCTACACCTTC,CASSLSGGDGYTF
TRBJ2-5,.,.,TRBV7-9,TGTGCCAGCAGCTTAGTGCGGGCTCCCCAAGAGACCCAGTACTTC,CASSLVRAPQETQYF
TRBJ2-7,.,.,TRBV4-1,TGCGCCAGCAGCCAAGAAATTGGAATGTTTAGAGGCGAGCAGTACTTC,CASSQEIGMFRGEQYF
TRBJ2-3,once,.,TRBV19,TGTGCCAGTAGTATCACAGGGACCACAGATACGCAGTATTTT,CASSITGTTDTQYF
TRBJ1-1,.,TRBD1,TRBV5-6,TGTGCCAGCAGCTTGGGAAGCAGGGGGCCTGATACTGAAGCTTTCTTT,CASSLGSRGPDTEAFF
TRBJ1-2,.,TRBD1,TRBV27,TGTGCCAGCAGTTTAATCCGGACAGGAGGCTACACCTTC,CASSLIRTGGYTF
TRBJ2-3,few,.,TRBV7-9,TGTGCCAGCCTATTCACAGGGAATGTGGCAGATACGCAGTATTTT,CASLFTGNVADTQYF
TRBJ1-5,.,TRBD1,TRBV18,TGTGCCAGCTCACCCGCCAGGGGGATAGATCAGCCCCAGCATTTT,CASSPARGIDQPQHF
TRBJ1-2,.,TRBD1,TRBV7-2,TGTGCCAGCAGCTTCTCCGGGACAGGCGCTCTAAAAGGCTACACCTTC,CASSFSGTGALKGYTF
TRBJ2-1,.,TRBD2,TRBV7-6,TGTGCCAGCAGCAACACAGCGGGAGGGCCGAATGAGCAGTTCTTC,CASSNTAGGPNEQFF
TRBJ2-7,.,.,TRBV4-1,TGCGCCAGCAGCCAATCCGCCGGGACATTAGCCTACGAGCAGTACTTC,CASSQSAGTLAYEQYF
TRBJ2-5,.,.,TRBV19,TGTGCCAGTAAACGACTGGGGGCTCAAGAGACCCAGTACTTC,CASKRLGAQETQYF
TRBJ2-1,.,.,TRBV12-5,TGTGCTAGTGGTTTGGGTAACACGGGACAGGGCCTGAGCGGGGGCAGGATTGGTGAGCAGTTCTTC,CASGLGNTGQGLSGGRIGEQFF
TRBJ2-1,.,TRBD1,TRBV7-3,TGTGCCAGCAGCTTGGGACAGGCTTACAATGAGCAGTTCTTC,CASSLGQAYNEQFF
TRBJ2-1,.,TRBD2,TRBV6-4,TGTGCCAGCAGTGACTCCTGGAGCGGGAGTGGCGAGCAGTTCTTC,CASSDSWSGSGEQFF
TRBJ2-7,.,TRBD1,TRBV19,TGTGCCAGTAGTGCCGGGACAGGGGGCTTTGGGCAGTACTTC,CASSAGTGGFGQYF
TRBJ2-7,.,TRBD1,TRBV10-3,TGTGCCATCAGTGGGGACCCACGACAGGGTACCAACTACGAGCAGTACTTC,CAISGDPRQGTNYEQYF
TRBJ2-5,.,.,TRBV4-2,TGTGCCAGCAGCCAAGAACACGGACTGGGAGAGACCCAGTACTTC,CASSQEHGLGETQYF